These T cell receptor beta chains were read from a single sample in a study of patients and donors after allogeneic stem cell transplantation. A single record per CDR3 protein comes from TCRdb applying MiXCR to the RT-PCR reads. The data hold under 200,000 distinct CDR3 sequences, with roughly 24% observed a single time. The sequencing sample was made of blood, either unsorted or a sorted T cell fraction (not recorded which). These receptors came from a human donor who was either an allogeneic HSCT recipient or a stem cell or donor lymphocyte infusion donor (not recorded which). It is not recorded whose cells these are; they may come from a transplant donor. CDR3s include the opening cysteine and the closing phenylalanine or tryptophan. Fields, in order: V gene, J gene, CDR3 protein.

v_call: TRBV12-3/TRBV12-4
j_call: TRBJ1-6
cdr3_aa: CASRGDRAKGSYNSPLHF

v_call: TRBV6-1
j_call: TRBJ1-6
cdr3_aa: CASSAGLFTLGSPLHF

v_call: TRBV7-2
j_call: TRBJ1-5
cdr3_aa: CASSEGQHPYSNQPQHF

v_call: TRBV7-6
j_call: TRBJ2-1
cdr3_aa: CASSLTTSGGYEQFF

v_call: TRBV12-3/TRBV12-4
j_call: TRBJ1-2
cdr3_aa: CASSPDRGNYGYTF

v_call: TRBV29-1
j_call: TRBJ2-1
cdr3_aa: CSGGTGGFDEQFF

v_call: TRBV7-9
j_call: TRBJ2-3
cdr3_aa: CASSLGRTADTQYF

v_call: TRBV9
j_call: TRBJ2-1
cdr3_aa: CASSAGQANNEQFF

v_call: TRBV5-1
j_call: TRBJ2-3
cdr3_aa: CASSLASGGTSLTQYF

v_call: TRBV6-2/TRBV6-3
j_call: TRBJ2-2
cdr3_aa: CASSYSRGLAGAGELFF

v_call: TRBV20-1
j_call: TRBJ1-1
cdr3_aa: CSALTVNTEAFF

v_call: TRBV6-5
j_call: TRBJ1-2
cdr3_aa: CASSYAGDPYGYTF

v_call: TRBV20-1
j_call: TRBJ2-1
cdr3_aa: CSAKGLAGGDYNEQFF

v_call: TRBV3-1
j_call: TRBJ1-1
cdr3_aa: CASSQWGEVFF

v_call: TRBV7-3
j_call: TRBJ1-2
cdr3_aa: CASSLARDTGGYTF

v_call: TRBV7-3
j_call: TRBJ2-1
cdr3_aa: CASSPGAADQTYNEQFF

v_call: TRBV7-3
j_call: TRBJ2-1
cdr3_aa: CASSLTRDTYNEQFF

v_call: TRBV29-1
j_call: TRBJ2-5
cdr3_aa: CSTSPGGGGETQYF

v_call: TRBV12-3/TRBV12-4
j_call: TRBJ1-5
cdr3_aa: CASRTGQGGQPQHF

v_call: TRBV7-2
j_call: TRBJ1-1
cdr3_aa: CASSSSSGVTEAFF

v_call: TRBV27
j_call: TRBJ2-1
cdr3_aa: CASSLPLIQGSYNEQFF

v_call: TRBV14
j_call: TRBJ1-4
cdr3_aa: CASSQDGQFNEKLFF

v_call: TRBV5-1
j_call: TRBJ2-3
cdr3_aa: CASSLVPAGADTQYF

v_call: TRBV29-1
j_call: TRBJ1-1
cdr3_aa: CSVRTAHYTEAFF

v_call: TRBV20-1
j_call: TRBJ2-6
cdr3_aa: CSAIVQGASGANVLTF

v_call: TRBV20-1
j_call: TRBJ2-7
cdr3_aa: CSARDPSSGSDEQYF

v_call: TRBV4-1
j_call: TRBJ1-4
cdr3_aa: CASSQVSAIGQEKLFF

v_call: TRBV12-3/TRBV12-4
j_call: TRBJ2-1
cdr3_aa: CASTLRGAGGTEQFF

v_call: TRBV6-5
j_call: TRBJ2-7
cdr3_aa: CASSYTTGTYEQYF

v_call: TRBV30
j_call: TRBJ2-7
cdr3_aa: CAWSLSYEQYF

v_call: TRBV12-3/TRBV12-4
j_call: TRBJ1-1
cdr3_aa: CASSPGTRNTEAFF

v_call: TRBV12-3/TRBV12-4
j_call: TRBJ2-3
cdr3_aa: CASSFNRETQYF

v_call: TRBV20-1
j_call: TRBJ1-4
cdr3_aa: CSATLETNEKLFF

v_call: TRBV20-1
j_call: TRBJ2-7
cdr3_aa: CSASIGTAYEQYF

v_call: TRBV11-2
j_call: TRBJ2-1
cdr3_aa: CASSLAGPRGHEQFF

v_call: TRBV12-3/TRBV12-4
j_call: TRBJ1-2
cdr3_aa: CASSPYPAGTSYGYTF

v_call: TRBV7-9
j_call: TRBJ2-7
cdr3_aa: CASSPKYRDSYEQYF

v_call: TRBV29-1
j_call: TRBJ2-1
cdr3_aa: CSVLVGGSAGLRKQFF

v_call: TRBV20-1
j_call: TRBJ1-5
cdr3_aa: CSARGFGGGGSNQPQHF

v_call: TRBV29-1
j_call: TRBJ2-7
cdr3_aa: CSATGQTAYEQYF

v_call: TRBV7-6
j_call: TRBJ2-7
cdr3_aa: CASSSGGSGSSYEQYF

v_call: TRBV5-1
j_call: TRBJ1-2
cdr3_aa: CASSLTGDSYGYTF

v_call: TRBV5-1
j_call: TRBJ2-7
cdr3_aa: CASSLRDSSYEQYF